What follows are 22 T cell receptor beta chains derived from one specimen sequenced in a study of blood T cell repertoires in COVID-19. Generated by immunoSEQ multiplex PCR, the TCRdb table keeps only in-frame clones and is missing some. The sample includes 95,000 to 150,000 clones, nearly 90% of them seen just once. The sample consisted of peripheral blood. The receptors originated from a woman between 55 and 75 years old with COVID-19, enrolled during active disease.

The chain recombines TRBV6-2 or TRBV6-3 with TRBJ1-2, with D uncertain. The CDR3 consists of 12 residues. Trimming took off 5 bases at V and 4 bases at J, with 8 bases between the two ends. Per germline, CDR1 MNHEY and CDR2 SVGEGT. CDR3 sequence: CASSTLTYGYTF. CDR3 nucleotides: TGTGCCAGCAGTACACTAACCTATGGCTACACCTTC.

CDR3 DNA sequence: TGTGCCTGGAGTCCAGCCAGGGGGAACACTGAAGCTTTCTTT. This codes for CAWSPARGNTEAFF. The rearrangement joins TRBV30 to TRBJ1-1, with TRBD1 as a possible D gene (6 bases). Trimming shortened V by 2 bases and J by 1 base, and 11 bases separated the two germline ends. CDR1 and CDR2 from the germline V gene are GTSNPN and SVGIG (reference sequence). This CDR3 spans 14 amino acids. Drawing the rest from reference TRBV30 and TRBJ1-1, the complete variable domain is SQTIHQWPATLVQPVGSPLSLECTVEGTSNPNLYWYRQAAGRGLQLLFYSVGIGQISSEVPQNLSASRPQDRQFILSSKKLLLSDSGFYLCAWSPARGNTEAFFGQGTRLTVV.

The chain couples TRBV19 to TRBJ1-5; D may be TRBD1 (6 bases). Trimming pared 10 bases from V and 5 bases from J, leaving 18 bases between. The CDR3 spans 14 residues. Germline-derived CDR1 and CDR2 are LNHDA and SQIVND (reference sequence). Written as DNA, the CDR3 is TGTGCCACCCGGGCGGGGGGCGACCATCAGCCCCAGCATTTT. As protein: CATRAGGDHQPQHF.

The chain has TRBV5-1 and TRBJ1-4; 7 positions match TRBD1. V was pared by 4 bases and J by 0 bases, with 3 bases of the junction left unmatched. The germline V gene encodes CDR1 SGHRS and CDR2 YFSETQ. The CDR3 is 15 amino acids. CDR3 in amino acids: CASSQQGATNEKLFF. The CDR3 DNA reads TGCGCCAGCAGCCAGCAGGGGGCAACTAATGAAAAACTGTTTTTT.

The V and J genes are TRBV5-4 and TRBJ1-4; possible D gene TRBD1, 6 bases. The germline V and J ends were trimmed by 3 bases and 8 bases, with 23 bases remaining between them. CDR3 length equals 17 residues. Per the germline V gene, CDR1 is SGHNT and CDR2 is YYREEE (reference sequence). The CDR3 DNA is TGTGCCAGCAGCTCTGGCGGGGGCCAGGGGAGAGGAGAAAAACTGTTTTTT. Its translation: CASSSGGGQGRGEKLFF.

This chain links TRBV6-5 with TRBJ2-2, with 7 bases fitting TRBD2. The CDR3 extends over 14 amino acids. J was trimmed by 1 base and V by 8 bases; bases with no gene match: 4. The germline V gene has CDR1 MNHEY and CDR2 SVGAGI. The CDR3 loop is CASFLAGNTGELFF. DNA for the CDR3: TGTGCCAGCTTTTTAGCGGGGAACACCGGGGAGCTGTTTTTT.

The chain uses TRBV11-2 and TRBJ2-1; no definite D call. The CDR3 length is 14 residues. The V end was cut by 10 bases, the J end by 0 bases, with 13 bases between. Germline V gene lookup returns CDR1 SGHAT and CDR2 FQNNGV. This CDR3 reads CATAALASYNEQFF. The CDR3 DNA reads TGTGCCACCGCAGCGCTTGCCTCCTACAATGAGCAGTTCTTC.

The chain uses TRBV18 and TRBJ2-3; possibly TRBD1 for D (5 bases). Germline-derived CDR1 and CDR2 are KGHSH and LQKENI. This CDR3 has 13 residues. Trimming took off 3 bases at V and 1 base at J, with 5 bases between the two ends. CDR3 nucleotide sequence: TGTGCCAGCTCACCGACAGGCACAGATACGCAGTATTTT. Protein: CASSPTGTDTQYF.

This sequence joins TRBV6-6 and TRBJ2-3, with D perhaps TRBD1 (6 bases). This CDR3 spans 15 amino acids. CDR1 is MNHNY and CDR2 is SVGAGI in the germline V gene (reference sequence). V was cut by 0 bases and J by 6 bases, with 13 bases left in between. The CDR3: CASSYSGQPPDTQYF. The CDR3 DNA follows: TGTGCCAGCAGTTACTCAGGACAGCCGCCGGATACGCAGTATTTT.

V and J are TRBV21-1 and TRBJ2-7; the listed D gene, TRBD1, was not tested against the DNA. TRBV21-1 is marked as a pseudogene. The CDR3 is 19 amino acids. The CDR3 reads CASSKGGTGIPKALYEQYF. CDR3 DNA: TGTGCCAGCAGCAAAGGCGGGACAGGTATTCCGAAGGCCCTTTACGAGCAGTACTTC.

The rearrangement links TRBV5-4 to TRBJ1-1, with D maybe TRBD1 (5 bases). CDR3 size: 14 residues. Trimming removed 4 bases at V and 4 bases at J, with 14 bases between. The V gene's germline CDR1 is SGHNT and CDR2 YYREEE (reference sequence). CDR3 protein: CASSASSGGTEAFF. The CDR3 bases are TGTGCCAGCAGCGCAAGTTCGGGGGGCACTGAAGCTTTCTTT.

J is TRBJ2-7 and V is TRBV7-9; weak D call: TRBD1 (6 bases). This CDR3 spans 16 amino acids. The V end lost 5 bases, the J end lost 0 bases, and 17 bases lay between the germline ends. The germline V gene encodes CDR1 SEHNR and CDR2 FQNEAQ (reference sequence). This chain's CDR3 is CASSPRSGDPSYEQYF. The CDR3 DNA reads as TGTGCCAGCAGCCCCAGATCAGGGGACCCCTCCTACGAGCAGTACTTC.

The rearrangement links TRBV4-1 to TRBJ1-6; tentative D call: TRBD1 (6 bases). The CDR3 runs to 15 residues. Germline V gives CDR1 MGHRA, CDR2 YSYEKL. Trimming took off 1 base at V and 5 bases at J, with 9 bases between the two ends. CDR3 residues: CASSQVQGNNSPLHF. The CDR3 bases are TGCGCCAGCAGCCAAGTACAGGGAAATAATTCACCCCTCCACTTT.

CDR3 nucleotide sequence: TGTGCCAGCAGCGGACCCCGGGACGAATGGGGGGGCCGGGAGACCCAGTACTTC. This encodes CASSGPRDEWGGRETQYF. The V gene is TRBV6-2 or TRBV6-3, the J gene TRBJ2-5; D may be TRBD2 (7 bases). Trimming removed 6 bases from V and 5 bases from J, with 28 bases in between. Germline V lookup: CDR1 MNHEY, CDR2 SVGEGT. CDR3 length equals 18 residues.

The V call is TRBV6-5, the J call TRBJ2-1; possibly TRBD1 for D (6 bases). The germline V and J ends were trimmed by 7 bases and 2 bases, with 15 bases remaining between them. Germline V gives CDR1 MNHEY, CDR2 SVGAGI. The CDR3 loop spans 15 amino acids. The CDR3 DNA follows: TGTGCCAGCAAAAGGACAGCGAACCCCTACAATGAGCAGTTCTTC. Encoded protein: CASKRTANPYNEQFF.

This chain links TRBV6-5 with TRBJ1-5, with TRBD1 matching over 8 bases. CDR3 size: 15 residues. Germline assignment: CDR1 MNHEY and CDR2 SVGAGI. J gave up 0 bases and V 6 bases, and 4 bases lay outside the gene matches. CDR3 sequence reads: CASSRDRYSNQPQHF. The CDR3 DNA follows: TGTGCCAGCAGCCGGGACAGGTATAGCAATCAGCCCCAGCATTTT.

The chain has TRBV1 and TRBJ2-3; the table gives TRBD2 as D, unverified against the DNA. TRBV1 is a pseudogene. This CDR3 contains 16 residues. The CDR3 sequence is CTSTPQFGGLTDTQYF. In DNA form, the CDR3 reads TGCACCAGCACCCCCCAATTTGGTGGACTCACAGATACGCAGTATTTT.

This clone has only one observation. The chain recombines TRBV27 with TRBJ1-4; D possibly corresponds to TRBD1 (6 bases). V was shortened by 5 bases and J by 7 bases, with 17 bases between the two germline ends. The germline V gene encodes CDR1 MNHEY and CDR2 SMNVEV (reference sequence). The CDR3 has 15 amino acids. The CDR3 DNA sequence: TGTGCCAGCAGTATTTCCCGGGACACCTTTGAAAAACTGTTTTTT. Translated: CASSISRDTFEKLFF.

The chain links TRBV7-2 to TRBJ1-3; D possibly corresponds to TRBD1 (5 bases). Germline CDR1 and CDR2: SGHTA and FQGNSA. The CDR3 spans 14 residues. Trimming shortened V by 3 bases and J by 2 bases, and 8 bases separated the two germline ends. The CDR3: CASSFRTTGNTIYF. The CDR3 DNA reads TGTGCCAGCAGCTTTCGGACAACTGGAAACACCATATATTTT.

The chain couples TRBV7-2 to TRBJ2-2; a possible D gene is TRBD2 (5 bases). The germline V and J ends were trimmed by 6 bases and 4 bases, with 9 bases remaining between them. CDR1 is SGHTA and CDR2 is FQGNSA in the germline V gene. CDR3 length: 13 residues. The CDR3 sequence is CASSLAGTGELFF. CDR3 sequence (DNA): TGTGCCAGCAGTCTTGCGGGCACCGGGGAGCTGTTTTTT.

This clone was seen only once. This chain uses TRBV7-9 with TRBJ1-5, with 7 bases identical to TRBD1. The germline gives CDR1 SEHNR, CDR2 FQNEAQ (reference sequence). The CDR3 contains 16 residues. The V segment lost 4 bases and the J segment 1 base; nucleotides outside the gene matches: 7. This CDR3 reads CASSWVTGSSNQPQHF. The DNA for the CDR3 is TGTGCCAGCAGCTGGGTGACAGGGTCGAGCAATCAGCCCCAGCATTTT.

The chain couples TRBV19 to TRBJ1-5; 7 nucleotides line up with TRBD1. The V gene end was trimmed by 5 bases and the J gene end by 2 bases; junction bases not matched to a gene: 6. This CDR3 contains 15 residues. Germline loops: CDR1 LNHDA, CDR2 SQIVND (reference sequence). In DNA, the CDR3 is TGTGCCAGTAGTCCGACTCAGGGGGGCAATCAGCCCCAGCATTTT. This gives the protein CASSPTQGGNQPQHF.